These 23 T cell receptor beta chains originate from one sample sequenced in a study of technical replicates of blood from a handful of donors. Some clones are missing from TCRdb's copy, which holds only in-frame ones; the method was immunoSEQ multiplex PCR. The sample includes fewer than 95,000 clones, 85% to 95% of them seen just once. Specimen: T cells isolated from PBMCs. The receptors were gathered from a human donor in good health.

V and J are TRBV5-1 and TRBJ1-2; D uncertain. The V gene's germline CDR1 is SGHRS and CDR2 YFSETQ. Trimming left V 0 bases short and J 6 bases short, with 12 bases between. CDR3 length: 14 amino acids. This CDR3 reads CASSLDLRVDGYTF. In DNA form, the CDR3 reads TGCGCCAGCAGCTTGGATTTGCGGGTGGATGGCTACACCTTC.

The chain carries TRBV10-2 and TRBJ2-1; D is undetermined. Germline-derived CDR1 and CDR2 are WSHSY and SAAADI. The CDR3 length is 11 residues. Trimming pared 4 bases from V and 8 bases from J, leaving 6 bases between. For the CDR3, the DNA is TGCGCCAGCAGTGTGAGGTATGAGCAGTTCTTC. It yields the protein CASSVRYEQFF.

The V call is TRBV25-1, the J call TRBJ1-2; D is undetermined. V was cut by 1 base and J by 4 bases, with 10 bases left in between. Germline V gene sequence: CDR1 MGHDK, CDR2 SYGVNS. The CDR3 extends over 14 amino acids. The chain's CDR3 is CASSEWGGTYGYTF. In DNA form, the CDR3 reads TGTGCCAGCAGTGAATGGGGAGGCACCTATGGCTACACCTTC.

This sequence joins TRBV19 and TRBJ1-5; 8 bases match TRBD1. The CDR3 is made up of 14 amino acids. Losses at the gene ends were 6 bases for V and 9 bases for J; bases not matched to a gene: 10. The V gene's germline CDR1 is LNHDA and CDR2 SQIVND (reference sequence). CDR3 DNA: TGTGCCAGTAGCCAAGGACAGGGAGAGTGGCCCCAGCATTTT. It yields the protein CASSQGQGEWPQHF.

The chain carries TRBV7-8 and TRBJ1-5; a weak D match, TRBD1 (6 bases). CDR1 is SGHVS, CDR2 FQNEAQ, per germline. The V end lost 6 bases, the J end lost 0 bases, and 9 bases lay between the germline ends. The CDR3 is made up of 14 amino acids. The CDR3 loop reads CASRSRGSNQPQHF. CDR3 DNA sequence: TGTGCCAGCAGGAGCAGGGGTAGCAATCAGCCCCAGCATTTT.

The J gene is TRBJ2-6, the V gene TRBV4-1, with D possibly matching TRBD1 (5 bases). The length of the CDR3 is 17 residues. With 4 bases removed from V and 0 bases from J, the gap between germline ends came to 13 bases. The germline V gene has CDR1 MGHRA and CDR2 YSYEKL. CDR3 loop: CASSPGSRDSGANVLTF. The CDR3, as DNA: TGCGCCAGCAGCCCTGGAAGCAGGGACTCTGGGGCCAACGTCCTGACTTTC.

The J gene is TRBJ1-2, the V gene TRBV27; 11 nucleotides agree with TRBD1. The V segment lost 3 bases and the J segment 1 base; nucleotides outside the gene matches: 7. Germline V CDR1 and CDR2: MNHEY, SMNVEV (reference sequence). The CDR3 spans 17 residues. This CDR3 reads CASSLGGQGGYNYGYTF. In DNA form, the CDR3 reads TGTGCCAGCAGTTTGGGGGGACAGGGGGGGTATAACTATGGCTACACCTTC.

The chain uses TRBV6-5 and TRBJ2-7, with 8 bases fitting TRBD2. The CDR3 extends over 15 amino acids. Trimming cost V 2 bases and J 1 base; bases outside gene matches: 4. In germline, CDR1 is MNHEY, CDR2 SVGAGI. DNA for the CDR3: TGTGCCAGCAGTTACAACTTAGCGGGGTCCTACGAGCAGTACTTC. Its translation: CASSYNLAGSYEQYF.

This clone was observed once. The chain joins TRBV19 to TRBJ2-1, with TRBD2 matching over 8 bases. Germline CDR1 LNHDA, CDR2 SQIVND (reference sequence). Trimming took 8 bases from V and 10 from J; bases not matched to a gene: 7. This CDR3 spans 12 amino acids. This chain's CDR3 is CASHAGGPEQFF. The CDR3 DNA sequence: TGTGCCAGTCACGCGGGGGGTCCGGAGCAGTTCTTC.

CDR3 in DNA: TGTGCCAGCTCACCGGACAGGGGCCCCTATGGCTACACCTTC. This encodes CASSPDRGPYGYTF. The chain employs TRBV18 and TRBJ1-2, with 9 bases aligning to TRBD1. CDR3 size: 14 residues. Germline V gene sequence: CDR1 KGHSH, CDR2 LQKENI. V dropped 3 bases and J dropped 4; count of bases not matched to a gene: 3.

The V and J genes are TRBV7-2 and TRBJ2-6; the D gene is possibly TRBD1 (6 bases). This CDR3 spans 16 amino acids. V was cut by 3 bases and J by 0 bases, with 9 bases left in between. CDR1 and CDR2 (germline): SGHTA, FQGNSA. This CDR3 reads CASSLGHTSGANVLTF. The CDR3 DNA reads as TGTGCCAGCAGCTTGGGACACACCTCTGGGGCCAACGTCCTGACTTTC. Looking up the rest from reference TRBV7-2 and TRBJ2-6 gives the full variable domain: GAGVSQSPSNKVTEKGKDVELRCDPISGHTALYWYRQSLGQGLEFLIYFQGNSAPDKSGLPSDRFSAERTGGSVSTLTIQRTQQEDSAVYLCASSLGHTSGANVLTFGAGSRLTVL.

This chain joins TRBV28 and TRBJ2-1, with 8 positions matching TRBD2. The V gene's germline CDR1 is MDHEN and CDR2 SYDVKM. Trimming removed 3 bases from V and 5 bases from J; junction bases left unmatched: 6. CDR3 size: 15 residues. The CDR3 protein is CASSLGLAGDNEQFF. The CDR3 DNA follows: TGTGCCAGCAGTTTGGGTCTAGCGGGCGACAATGAGCAGTTCTTC.

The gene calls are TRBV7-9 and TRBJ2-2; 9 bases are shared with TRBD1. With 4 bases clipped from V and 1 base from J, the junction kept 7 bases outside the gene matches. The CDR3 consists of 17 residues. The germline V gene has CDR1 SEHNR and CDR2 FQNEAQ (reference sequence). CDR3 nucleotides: TGTGCCAGCAGCTCCAAAGGGACAGGGCTGAACACCGGGGAGCTGTTTTTT. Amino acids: CASSSKGTGLNTGELFF.

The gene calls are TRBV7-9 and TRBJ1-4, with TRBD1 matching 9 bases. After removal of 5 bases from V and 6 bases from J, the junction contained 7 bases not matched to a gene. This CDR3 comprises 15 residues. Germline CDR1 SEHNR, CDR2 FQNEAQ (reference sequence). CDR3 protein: CASSVQGALYEKLFF. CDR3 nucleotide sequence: TGTGCCAGCAGCGTACAGGGGGCGCTGTATGAAAAACTGTTTTTT.

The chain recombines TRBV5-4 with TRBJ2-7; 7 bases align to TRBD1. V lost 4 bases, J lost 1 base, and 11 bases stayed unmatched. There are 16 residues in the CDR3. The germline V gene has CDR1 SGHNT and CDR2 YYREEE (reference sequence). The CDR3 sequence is CASSPFGTEASYEQYF. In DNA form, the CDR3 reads TGTGCCAGCAGCCCATTCGGGACAGAAGCTTCCTACGAGCAGTACTTC. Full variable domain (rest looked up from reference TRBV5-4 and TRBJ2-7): ETGVTQSPTHLIKTRGQQVTLRCSSQSGHNTVSWYQQALGQGPQFIFQYYREEENGRGNFPPRFSGLQFPNYSSELNVNALELDDSALYLCASSPFGTEASYEQYFGPGTRLTVT.

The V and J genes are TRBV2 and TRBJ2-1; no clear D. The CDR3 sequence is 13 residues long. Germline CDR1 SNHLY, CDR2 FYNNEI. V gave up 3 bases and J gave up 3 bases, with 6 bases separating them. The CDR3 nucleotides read TGTGCCAGCAGTGATGCAGTCTACAATGAGCAGTTCTTC. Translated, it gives CASSDAVYNEQFF.

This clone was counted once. For the CDR3, the DNA is TGTGCCAGCAGTCCCTCGGCTAGCGGAGATACGCAGTATTTT. It translates to CASSPSASGDTQYF. The chain has TRBV27 and TRBJ2-3; TRBD2 aligns across 7 bases. CDR1 and CDR2 (germline): MNHEY, SMNVEV (reference sequence). The J segment lost 5 bases and the V segment lost 5 bases, leaving 7 bases of the junction unmatched. This CDR3 contains 14 residues.

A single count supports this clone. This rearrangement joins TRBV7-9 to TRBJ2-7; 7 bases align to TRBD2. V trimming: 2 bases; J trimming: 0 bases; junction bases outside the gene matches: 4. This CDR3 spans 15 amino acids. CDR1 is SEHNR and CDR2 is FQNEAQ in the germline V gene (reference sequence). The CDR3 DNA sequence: TGTGCCAGCAGCTTAACGGCGGGAGCCTCCTACGAGCAGTACTTC. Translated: CASSLTAGASYEQYF.

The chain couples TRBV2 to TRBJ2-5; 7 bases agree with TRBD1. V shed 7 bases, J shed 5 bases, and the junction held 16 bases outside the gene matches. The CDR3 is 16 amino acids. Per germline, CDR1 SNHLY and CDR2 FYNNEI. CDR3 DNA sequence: TGTGCCAGCAACACCCGGACAGGACCCCCTCCGGAGACCCAGTACTTC. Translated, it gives CASNTRTGPPPETQYF.

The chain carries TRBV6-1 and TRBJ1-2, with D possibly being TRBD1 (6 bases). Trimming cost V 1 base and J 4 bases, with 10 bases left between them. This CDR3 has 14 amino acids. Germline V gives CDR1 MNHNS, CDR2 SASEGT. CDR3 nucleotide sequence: TGTGCCAGCAGTGAAGTAGGGGGATTCTATGGCTACACCTTC. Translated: CASSEVGGFYGYTF.

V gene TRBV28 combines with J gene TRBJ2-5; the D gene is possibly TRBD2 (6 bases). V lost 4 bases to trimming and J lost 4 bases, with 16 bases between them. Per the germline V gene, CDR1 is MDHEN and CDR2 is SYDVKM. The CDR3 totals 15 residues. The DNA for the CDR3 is TGTGCCAGCAGTTCGCCGGAGGGAATTGGAGAGACCCAGTACTTC. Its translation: CASSSPEGIGETQYF.

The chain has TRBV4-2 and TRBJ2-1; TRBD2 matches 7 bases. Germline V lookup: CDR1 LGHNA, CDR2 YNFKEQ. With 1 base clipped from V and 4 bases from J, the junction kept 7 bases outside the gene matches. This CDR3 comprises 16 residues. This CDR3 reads CASSQAREMRYNEQFF. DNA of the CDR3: TGTGCCAGCAGCCAAGCGCGGGAGATGAGGTACAATGAGCAGTTCTTC.

For the CDR3, the DNA is TGTGCCAGCAGTGAAGAACAGGGACTAGCGCCATACGAGCAGTACTTC. Protein: CASSEEQGLAPYEQYF. The rearrangement uses TRBV2 and TRBJ2-7, with TRBD2 identical over 10 bases. The junction had 7 bases not matched to a gene; V was cut back by 1 base and J by 4 bases. In germline, CDR1 is SNHLY, CDR2 FYNNEI. The CDR3 consists of 16 residues.